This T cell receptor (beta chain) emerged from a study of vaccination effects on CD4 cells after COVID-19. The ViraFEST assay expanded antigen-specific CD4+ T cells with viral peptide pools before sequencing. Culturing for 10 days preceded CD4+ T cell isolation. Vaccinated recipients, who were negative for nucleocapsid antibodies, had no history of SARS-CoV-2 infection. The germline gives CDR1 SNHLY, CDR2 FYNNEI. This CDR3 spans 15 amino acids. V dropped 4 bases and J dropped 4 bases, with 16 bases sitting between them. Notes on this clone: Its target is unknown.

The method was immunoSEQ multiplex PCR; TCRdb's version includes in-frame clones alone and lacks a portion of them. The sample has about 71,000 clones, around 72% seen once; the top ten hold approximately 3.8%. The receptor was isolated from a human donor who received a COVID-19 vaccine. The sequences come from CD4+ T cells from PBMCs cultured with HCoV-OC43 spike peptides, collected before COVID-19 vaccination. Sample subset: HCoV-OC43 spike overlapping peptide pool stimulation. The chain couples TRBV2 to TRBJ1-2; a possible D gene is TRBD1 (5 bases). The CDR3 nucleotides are TGTGCCAGCAGTGTTTTACAGGCGGCCGTCTATGGCTACACCTTC. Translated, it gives CASSVLQAAVYGYTF. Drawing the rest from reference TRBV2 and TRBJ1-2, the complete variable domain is EPEVTQTPSHQVTQMGQEVILRCVPISNHLYFYWYRQILGQKVEFLVSFYNNEISEKSEIFDDQFSVERPDGSNFTLKIRSTKLEDSAMYFCASSVLQAAVYGYTFGSGTRLTVV.